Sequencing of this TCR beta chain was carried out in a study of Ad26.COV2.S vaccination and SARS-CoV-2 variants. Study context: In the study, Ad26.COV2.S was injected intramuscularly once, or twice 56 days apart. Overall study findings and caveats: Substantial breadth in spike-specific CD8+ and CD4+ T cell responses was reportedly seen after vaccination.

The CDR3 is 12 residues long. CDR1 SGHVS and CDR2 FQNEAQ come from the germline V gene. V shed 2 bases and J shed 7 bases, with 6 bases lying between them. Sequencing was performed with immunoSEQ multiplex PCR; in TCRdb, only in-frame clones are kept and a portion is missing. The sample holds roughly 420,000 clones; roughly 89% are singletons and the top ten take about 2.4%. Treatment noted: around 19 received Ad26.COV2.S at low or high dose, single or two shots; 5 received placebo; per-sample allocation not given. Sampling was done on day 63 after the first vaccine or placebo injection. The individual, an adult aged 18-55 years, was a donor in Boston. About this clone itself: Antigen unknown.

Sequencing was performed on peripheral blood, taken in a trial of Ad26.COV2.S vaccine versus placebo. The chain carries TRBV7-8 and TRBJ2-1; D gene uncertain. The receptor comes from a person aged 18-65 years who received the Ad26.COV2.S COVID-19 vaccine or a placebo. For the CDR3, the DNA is TGTGCCAGCAGCTTAAGACTGAATGAGCAGTTCTTC. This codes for CASSLRLNEQFF. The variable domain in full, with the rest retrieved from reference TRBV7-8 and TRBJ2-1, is GAGVSQSPRYKVAKRGQDVALRCDPISGHVSLFWYQQALGQGPEFLTYFQNEAQLDKSGLPSDRFFAERPEGSVSTLKIQRTQQEDSAVYLCASSLRLNEQFFGPGTRLTVL.